This is a list of T cell receptor beta chains from one sample in a study of blood T cell repertoires in COVID-19. Sequencing used immunoSEQ multiplex PCR; TCRdb keeps in-frame clones, though not all of them. This sample has 25,000 to 30,000 clones; around 88% occur once, and the top ten carry about a sixth. Source material: peripheral blood. These receptors came from a human donor in a cohort sampled during active COVID-19. The CDR3 runs from the conserved cysteine through the conserved F or W. The order of the fields is D gene, J gene, clone size, V gene, CDR3 protein, CDR3 DNA. A D gene is named only where the DNA matches it firmly. The size entry is marked missing in some rows and otherwise reads once, few, many or a size class.

D: .; J: TRBJ2-2; size: .; V: TRBV5-1; CDR3: CASSLEGGQDTGELFF; DNA: TGCGCCAGCAGCTTGGAGGGGGGGCAGGACACCGGGGAGCTGTTTTTT
D: .; J: TRBJ1-2; size: .; V: TRBV11-2; CDR3: CASSETRVDRGYTF; DNA: TGTGCCAGCAGCGAGACCAGGGTGGATAGGGGCTACACCTTC
D: TRBD1; J: TRBJ2-3; size: .; V: TRBV5-1; CDR3: CASRAGTGFTDTQYF; DNA: TGCGCCAGCAGGGCCGGGACAGGGTTCACAGATACGCAGTATTTT
D: TRBD2; J: TRBJ2-3; size: .; V: TRBV5-1; CDR3: CASSLGTSGTTDTQYF; DNA: TGCGCCAGCAGCTTGGGGACTAGCGGGACGACAGATACGCAGTATTTT
D: TRBD1; J: TRBJ1-1; size: once; V: TRBV10-2; CDR3: CASSLPTGGNTEAFF; DNA: TGCGCCAGCAGTCTCCCGACAGGGGGTAACACTGAAGCTTTCTTT
D: TRBD1; J: TRBJ1-1; size: .; V: TRBV7-8; CDR3: CASSTGQTNTEAFF; DNA: TGTGCCAGCAGCACGGGACAGACGAACACTGAAGCTTTCTTT
D: .; J: TRBJ2-5; size: .; V: TRBV9; CDR3: CASSVAASQETQYF; DNA: TGTGCCAGCAGCGTAGCGGCTAGTCAAGAGACCCAGTACTTC
D: .; J: TRBJ2-7; size: medium-sized; V: TRBV18; CDR3: CASSPTADYEQYF; DNA: TGTGCCAGCTCACCGACAGCCGACTACGAGCAGTACTTC
D: .; J: TRBJ2-1; size: once; V: TRBV6-5; CDR3: CASRRDNYNEQFF; DNA: TGTGCCAGCAGGAGGGACAACTACAATGAGCAGTTCTTC
D: TRBD1; J: TRBJ2-1; size: .; V: TRBV4-3; CDR3: CASSQVGDSYNEQFF; DNA: TGCGCCAGCAGCCAAGTGGGGGACAGCTACAATGAGCAGTTCTTC
D: TRBD1; J: TRBJ1-2; size: .; V: TRBV14; CDR3: CASSPLKGTGGYTF; DNA: TGTGCCAGCAGCCCTCTCAAAGGGACAGGGGGCTACACCTTC
D: TRBD1; J: TRBJ1-2; size: .; V: TRBV3-1/TRBV3-2; CDR3: CASSQDRTGGRGYTF; DNA: TGTGCCAGCAGCCAAGACCGGACAGGGGGCCGTGGCTACACCTTC
D: TRBD1; J: TRBJ2-5; size: .; V: TRBV24-1; CDR3: CATSDRQGGQETQYF; DNA: TGTGCCACCAGTGACCGACAGGGTGGGCAAGAGACCCAGTACTTC
D: TRBD2; J: TRBJ2-1; size: .; V: TRBV7-6; CDR3: CASSLGSGTPRDEQFF; DNA: TGTGCCAGCAGCTTAGGGAGCGGGACCCCCAGGGATGAGCAGTTCTTC
D: TRBD1; J: TRBJ2-7; size: .; V: TRBV14; CDR3: CASSRDRGSKEQYF; DNA: TGTGCCAGCAGCCGGGACAGGGGAAGTAAAGAGCAGTACTTC
D: .; J: TRBJ1-5; size: .; V: TRBV11-3; CDR3: CASSLDTGQPQHF; DNA: TGTGCCAGCAGCTTAGATACAGGTCAGCCCCAGCATTTT
D: TRBD2; J: TRBJ2-1; size: .; V: TRBV18; CDR3: CASSPLTSGMDEQFF; DNA: TGTGCCAGCTCACCACTCACTAGCGGGATGGATGAGCAGTTCTTC
D: TRBD1; J: TRBJ2-5; size: .; V: TRBV25-1; CDR3: CASSDWDRVLFRGETQYF; DNA: TGTGCCAGCAGTGATTGGGACAGGGTCCTATTCAGGGGAGAGACCCAGTACTTC
D: .; J: TRBJ1-1; size: .; V: TRBV12-3/TRBV12-4; CDR3: CASSQQGEAFF; DNA: TGTGCCAGCAGTCAACAGGGTGAAGCTTTCTTT
D: TRBD1; J: TRBJ1-2; size: once; V: TRBV19; CDR3: CASSIDRVSDGYTF; DNA: TGTGCCAGTAGTATCGACAGGGTATCGGATGGCTACACCTTC
D: TRBD1; J: TRBJ2-3; size: .; V: TRBV10-1; CDR3: CASSGRQGSTDTQYF; DNA: TGCGCCAGCAGTGGTAGACAGGGGTCCACAGATACGCAGTATTTT
D: .; J: TRBJ2-7; size: .; V: TRBV28; CDR3: CASSSAGTISYEQYF; DNA: TGTGCCAGCAGTTCCGCCGGGACAATAAGCTACGAGCAGTACTTC
D: .; J: TRBJ2-1; size: .; V: TRBV23-1; CDR3: CASSLKPAGLHNEQFF; DNA: TGCGCCAGCAGTCTGAAACCTGCGGGGCTACACAATGAGCAGTTCTTC
D: .; J: TRBJ1-4; size: .; V: TRBV3-1/TRBV3-2; CDR3: CASSQDGRGRDEKLFF; DNA: TGTGCCAGCAGCCAAGATGGGAGGGGCCGGGATGAAAAACTGTTTTTT
D: .; J: TRBJ1-1; size: .; V: TRBV6-5; CDR3: CASKSGWTTEAFF; DNA: TGTGCCAGCAAATCAGGGTGGACCACTGAAGCTTTCTTT
D: .; J: TRBJ2-3; size: .; V: TRBV3-1/TRBV3-2; CDR3: CASSRTQVDTQYF; DNA: TGTGCCAGCAGCCGAACCCAGGTGGATACGCAGTATTTT
D: TRBD1; J: TRBJ1-6; size: .; V: TRBV3-1/TRBV3-2; CDR3: CASSRVTGGNSPLHF; DNA: TGTGCCAGCAGCCGCGTGACAGGGGGGAATTCACCCCTCCACTTT
D: TRBD1; J: TRBJ1-5; size: .; V: TRBV19; CDR3: CASSPGTGGAWSQPQHF; DNA: TGTGCCAGTAGTCCCGGGACAGGGGGCGCTTGGAGTCAGCCCCAGCATTTT
D: .; J: TRBJ1-4; size: .; V: TRBV7-9; CDR3: CASSLVRPTGYEKLFF; DNA: TGTGCCAGCAGCTTAGTCCGGCCCACCGGGTACGAAAAACTGTTTTTT
D: TRBD2; J: TRBJ2-3; size: .; V: TRBV18; CDR3: CASSRTSGGASDTQYF; DNA: TGTGCCAGCTCACGCACTAGCGGGGGGGCCTCAGATACGCAGTATTTT
D: .; J: TRBJ1-3; size: .; V: TRBV7-9; CDR3: CASEAKTGGADTIYF; DNA: TGTGCCAGCGAAGCTAAGACGGGAGGGGCGGACACCATATATTTT
D: TRBD2; J: TRBJ2-7; size: .; V: TRBV4-2; CDR3: CASSQEVTSGGGNEQYF; DNA: TGTGCCAGCAGCCAAGAGGTTACTAGCGGGGGAGGGAACGAGCAGTACTTC